Listed below are T cell receptor beta chains from one sample, sequenced in a study of shared clonotypes between healthy human individuals. Data came from immunoSEQ multiplex PCR; TCRdb stores just in-frame clones and leaves some out. The sample yields 2 million to 2.5 million clones, approximately 95% seen once. Sequenced: naive CD4+ T cells from PBMCs. The receptors derive from a man younger than 35 in good health. Some clones in this sample may be carry-over from other donors' samples. Both conserved end residues are part of each CDR3.

j_call | v_call | cdr3_aa
TRBJ2-2 | TRBV2 | CASSPSTRVGGELFF
TRBJ2-6 | TRBV4-1 | CASSQETANSDGGANVLTF
TRBJ2-7 | TRBV15 | CATSRSVGQAFDEQYF
TRBJ2-3 | TRBV9 | CASSVGGFGSTDTQYF
TRBJ2-1 | TRBV10-2 | CASSRDYNEQFF
TRBJ2-3 | TRBV11-2 | CASRDSSYSTDTQYF
TRBJ2-1 | TRBV7-2 | CASSPSNLRGSEQFF
TRBJ2-1 | TRBV7-2 | CASSLRSGRGDEQFF
TRBJ2-1 | TRBV7-2 | CASSPMTGPYNEQFF
TRBJ2-1 | TRBV4-2 | CASSQDQGDEQFF
TRBJ1-4 | TRBV2 | CASSGGLATNEKLFF
TRBJ2-2 | TRBV10-3 | CAIRDRGGTGELFF
TRBJ2-2 | TRBV30 | CAWSLTVSTGELFF
TRBJ2-7 | TRBV5-1 | CASSLTGTGNHEQYF
TRBJ2-7 | TRBV21-1 | CASSKALGAGGPVYEQYF
TRBJ1-2 | TRBV7-8 | CASSYGGGGYTF
TRBJ1-2 | TRBV27 | CASSHGTDYGYTF
TRBJ2-7 | TRBV28 | CASSRGFGEQYF
TRBJ2-1 | TRBV5-4 | CASSLAAGGPSPNEQFF
TRBJ2-1 | TRBV27 | CASRGVGMSGSRDEQFF
TRBJ1-2 | TRBV6-1 | CASRASRDALGYTF
TRBJ1-5 | TRBV28 | CASSFGRAYQPQHF
TRBJ1-4 | TRBV5-4 | CASSRTPGFLEKLFF
TRBJ1-5 | TRBV28 | CASSLGRRGGYSNQPQHF
TRBJ2-1 | TRBV5-1 | CASSSGLAGGELREQFF
TRBJ2-7 | TRBV6-1 | CASSARDRVGYEQYF
TRBJ1-2 | TRBV19 | CASSIAGTGGLLGYGYTF
TRBJ2-7 | TRBV7-9 | CASSRQGTHEQYF
TRBJ2-7 | TRBV4-2 | CASSQDRQGFYEQYF
TRBJ2-3 | TRBV6-1 | CASSEMTRESQYF
TRBJ2-7 | TRBV7-9 | CASSLVGTSDEQYF
TRBJ1-1 | TRBV9 | CASSVALDTEAFF
TRBJ2-2 | TRBV5-1 | CASSAQGLVTGELFF
TRBJ1-4 | TRBV5-8 | CASSFGPSIGEKLFF
TRBJ2-7 | TRBV27 | CASSLDRSYEQYF
TRBJ2-7 | TRBV15 | CATSSTTGPYEQYF
TRBJ1-4 | TRBV5-1 | CASSPWGGADRRSVENEKLFF
TRBJ1-3 | TRBV30 | CACTPGHGNTIYF
TRBJ2-1 | TRBV7-2 | CASSFRREGLNEQFF
TRBJ2-2 | TRBV12-2 | CASRLLPPNTGELFF
TRBJ1-1 | TRBV6-5 | CASSYIGTDSAFF
TRBJ2-7 | TRBV6-5 | CASSTSGVSSYEQYF
TRBJ2-1 | TRBV5-4 | CASSATGGAEQFF
TRBJ1-1 | TRBV19 | CASSQPRGSTEAFF
TRBJ1-5 | TRBV2 | CASSLGPNQPQHF
TRBJ2-1 | TRBV7-3 | CASSRGRHSYNEQFF
TRBJ2-2 | TRBV29-1 | CSVRQGAGTGELFF
TRBJ2-7 | TRBV6-5 | CASSYSGPQTSDEQYF
TRBJ2-1 | TRBV5-1 | CASSFPRTVYNEQFF
TRBJ2-3 | TRBV18 | CASSPLGRRAVADTQYF
TRBJ1-5 | TRBV2 | CASSSDRSANQPQHF
TRBJ2-7 | TRBV7-2 | CASSLGRGSYEQYF
TRBJ2-6 | TRBV19 | CASSIRGPGANVLTF
TRBJ1-4 | TRBV28 | CASSFWTGVSEKLFF
TRBJ2-3 | TRBV29-1 | CSVHHTDTQYF